These 15 T cell receptor beta chains were sequenced from one sample in a study of CXCR3-negative and CXCR3-positive naive CD8 T cells. Libraries of TRB cDNA were made by 5' RACE and carried UMIs. TCRdb derives one entry per CDR3 protein from the 5' RACE reads, leaving out DNA. Recorded here are about 89,000 distinct CDR3 sequences; the top ten clones represent 0.53%. Their antigens remain unidentified. Study observations and caveats: A higher hydrophobicity marked the TRB CDR3s of CXCR3-positive naive cells versus CXCR3-negative naive cells.

The sample comprised naive CXCR3+ CD8+ T cells from blood. Documented subset: CD45RO-CCR7+CD27+CD95- naive CD8+ T cells expressing CXCR3 (TNR3+). These receptors came from a human donor in good health. Some clones in this sample may be carry-over from other donors' samples.

The rearrangement joins TRBV5-1 to TRBJ2-1; TCRdb names TRBD1, which stays unverified in the absence of DNA. This CDR3 has 15 amino acids. CDR1 is SGHRS, CDR2 YFSETQ, per germline. CDR3: CASSGGTSSYNEQFF.

This sequence joins TRBV20-1 and TRBJ2-3; the TCRdb D gene call, TRBD2, has no DNA to confirm it. Germline CDR1 reads DFQATT; CDR2 reads SNEGSKA (reference sequence). The CDR3 sequence is 15 residues long. This CDR3 reads CSAWRIGEGTATQYF.

The rearrangement joins TRBV29-1 to TRBJ2-1; absent DNA, TCRdb's TRBD2 call cannot be checked. The CDR3 sequence is 12 residues long. The germline CDR1 and CDR2 sequences are SQVTM and ANQGSEA. CDR3 protein: CSVSGTSDEQFF.

This sequence joins TRBV15 and TRBJ2-4; TCRdb picks TRBD1, but there is no DNA to check that call. The CDR3 length is 14 residues. The germline gives CDR1 LNHNV, CDR2 YYDKDF (reference sequence). CDR3 residues: CATSGDRGFDIQYF.

The chain uses TRBV28 and TRBJ2-7; no DNA is available, so the TRBD2 call from TCRdb remains unchecked. Germline CDR1 MDHEN, CDR2 SYDVKM. The CDR3 is 16 residues long. CDR3 loop: CASSSTGLAGAYEQYF.

The chain is built from TRBV11-3 and TRBJ2-2; TCRdb indicates TRBD2, and absent DNA this call remains unverified. CDR3 length equals 16 residues. The germline V gene encodes CDR1 SGHNT and CDR2 YENEEA. CDR3 loop: CASSLRGRGDTGELFF.

This chain joins TRBV7-8 and TRBJ1-1. The CDR3 contains 14 residues. Germline CDR1 reads SGHVS; CDR2 reads FQNEAQ. CDR3 residues: CASSLALRGTEAFF.

This rearrangement joins TRBV29-1 to TRBJ1-5. Germline V gene sequence: CDR1 SQVTM, CDR2 ANQGSEA. The CDR3 spans 13 residues. The CDR3 here is CSVEEQSNQPQHF.

The chain combines TRBV14 with TRBJ2-3. This CDR3 spans 14 amino acids. The germline CDR1 and CDR2 sequences are SGHDN and FVKESK. CDR3 sequence: CASSQEDGTDTQYF.

The chain recombines TRBV5-5 with TRBJ2-3; TCRdb's D call of TRBD2 is untestable without DNA. This CDR3 has 16 residues. The germline V gene encodes CDR1 SGHKS and CDR2 YYEKEE (reference sequence). CDR3 sequence: CASSYTSGVITDTQYF.

The chain uses TRBV7-9 and TRBJ2-2; TCRdb reports TRBD1, a call that lacks DNA to check it against. This CDR3 comprises 16 residues. In germline, CDR1 is SEHNR, CDR2 FQNEAQ (reference sequence). This CDR3 is CASSFWPGSATGELFF.

The chain recombines TRBV5-1 with TRBJ2-1; TCRdb calls TRBD2, which cannot be checked without DNA. The CDR3 runs 16 residues. Germline V gene data show CDR1 as SGHRS and CDR2 as YFSETQ. The chain's CDR3 is CASSLEGGRMSDEQFF.

The chain has TRBV28 and TRBJ2-5; TCRdb designates TRBD1, a call that cannot be tested without DNA. Germline-derived CDR1 and CDR2 are MDHEN and SYDVKM. This CDR3 comprises 15 residues. CDR3 residues: CASSLSGQGSETQYF.

This chain uses TRBV6-5 with TRBJ2-5; TCRdb's D call, TRBD1, is unchecked because there is no DNA. The CDR3 loop spans 15 amino acids. Looked up from germline, CDR1 is MNHEY and CDR2 is SVGAGI. CDR3 residues: CASSRTPSRSETQYF.

The rearrangement links TRBV28 to TRBJ2-1. CDR1 is MDHEN, CDR2 SYDVKM, per germline. The length of the CDR3 is 13 residues. The CDR3 is CASSFGNPNEQFF. Variable domain in full (rest from reference TRBV28 and TRBJ2-1): DVKVTQSSRYLVKRTGEKVFLECVQDMDHENMFWYRQDPGLGLRLIYFSYDVKMKEKGDIPEGYSVSREKKERFSLILESASTNQTSMYLCASSFGNPNEQFFGPGTRLTVL.